Sequencing of this TCR beta chain was carried out in a study of liver allograft versus peripheral blood T cells (TCRdb year 2020). As for the study more broadly: The study compared T cell receptor repertoires found within transplanted livers against repertoires in the peripheral blood of liver transplant recipients. Results the study describes overall, beyond this receptor: T cell receptor repertoires inside liver allografts were reported to be different from the repertoires detected in peripheral blood.

CDR3 length: 16 amino acids, cysteine to phenylalanine. The sequence is cut down to CDR3 DNA, 48 bases in frame from base 1. The germline V gene (reference sequence) gives CDR1 as MNHEY and CDR2 as SMNVEV. At the junction V is shortened by 6 bases and J by 4 bases, with 21 bases in between. TCRdb records Illumina MiSeq as the sequencer. The raw public reads went through TCRdb reprocessing: fastp at Q25, MiXCR clone calling, in-frame beta chains kept. A single entry per CDR3 protein holds the most common genes and DNA from its merged rows. Across this sample there are about 13,000 distinct CDR3 sequences, with over 15% seen only once. The ten largest clones represent roughly an eighth of the sample. By how much of the sample it makes up, this clonotype is medium-sized (0.01 to 0.1%). Its recognized antigen is unknown. No base quality information exists; no much larger clone differs at one position.

The rearranged segments are TRBV27 and TRBJ2-5; tentative D gene TRBD2, with 5 bases matching. The sequence came from a human patient who had a liver transplant. Some T cells may derive from the graft donor when a transplant has been performed. The sequence in DNA is TGTGCCAGCAGCCTTACTGGGCTACGGGCGGGAGAGACCCAGTACTTC. It translates to CASSLTGLRAGETQYF.